One and the same sample provided the 9 T cell receptor beta chains below, sequenced in a study of early T cells in non-severe SARS-CoV-2 infection. TCRdb recomputed calls from the 5' RACE reads with MiXCR, one row per CDR3 protein. The data hold fewer than 100,000 distinct CDR3 sequences, with less than 15% observed a single time. Sequencing was done on a sample of whole blood. The receptors here all came from an adult who was a healthcare worker with PCR-confirmed SARS-CoV-2 infection or an uninfected control (not recorded which).

This clonotype was seen a few times. One end of the junction varies from germline; a read error may be responsible. This chain connects TRBV20-1 to TRBJ2-1, with D perhaps matching TRBD1 or TRBD2 (5 bases each). Germline V CDR1 and CDR2: DFQATT, SNEGSKA (reference sequence). The CDR3 loop spans 12 amino acids. The CDR3 reads CSARGVAGFWLF. The CDR3 region has the DNA TGCAGTGCTAGGGGGGTGGCAGGTTTTTGGCTCTTC.

This clonotype was observed a handful of times. This chain links TRBV7-2 with TRBJ2-3; 10 bases align to TRBD1. Germline lookup yields CDR1 SGHTA and CDR2 FQGNSA. V shed 5 bases and J 4 bases; nucleotides not matched to a gene: 12. The CDR3 has 17 amino acids. The CDR3 region has the DNA TGTGCCAGCAGCCCCCAGGGAGGGACAGGGGCGGCAGATACGCAGTATTTT. Translation gives CASSPQGGTGAADTQYF.

This clonotype was counted only a few times. This sequence joins TRBV29-1 and TRBJ1-3; D is unresolved. The germline gives CDR1 SQVTM, CDR2 ANQGSEA. The CDR3 has 14 amino acids. Trimming took off 5 bases at V and 0 bases at J, with 11 bases between the two ends. DNA for the CDR3: TGCAGCGTTTTATGGGCCGACTCTGGAAACACCATATATTTT. This sequence encodes CSVLWADSGNTIYF. The full variable domain, rest sourced from reference TRBV29-1 and TRBJ1-3, is SAVISQKPSRDICQRGTSLTIQCQVDSQVTMMFWYRQQPGQSLTLIATANQGSEATYESGFVIDKFPISRPNLTFSTLTVSNMSPEDSSIYLCSVLWADSGNTIYFGEGSWLTVV.

The chain has TRBV27 and TRBJ1-1, with no clear D. Trimming shortened V by 7 bases and J by 0 bases, and 9 bases separated the two germline ends. There are 13 residues in the CDR3. Looked up from germline, CDR1 is MNHEY and CDR2 is SMNVEV (reference sequence). The CDR3 spells CASNYGMNTEAFF. In nucleotides, the CDR3 is TGTGCCAGCAATTACGGGATGAACACTGAAGCTTTCTTT.

This clonotype came up many times. The genes are TRBV11-2 and TRBJ2-1; tentatively, D is TRBD1 or TRBD2 (5 bases each). The CDR3 has 16 residues. The germline V and J ends were trimmed by 5 bases and 7 bases, with 21 bases remaining between them. Per germline, CDR1 SGHAT and CDR2 FQNNGV. The CDR3 coding sequence is TGTGCCAGCAGCCAAAACCCGGGGCGGAAAGGGAATGAGCAGTTCTTC. It encodes CASSQNPGRKGNEQFF.

As concerns this clonotype: This sequence may be a read error, since a much larger clone differs from it by one base. This chain joins TRBV5-1 and TRBJ2-1; either TRBD1 or TRBD2 may fit D (8 bases each). The germline V and J ends were trimmed by 4 bases and 7 bases, with 27 bases remaining between them. Germline V gene sequence: CDR1 SGHRS, CDR2 YFSETQ. The CDR3 consists of 18 residues. CDR3 residues: CASSISKASGHRGNEQFF. CDR3 DNA: TGCGCCAGCAGCATCTCAAAGGCTAGCGGGCACAGGGGGAATGAGCAGTTCTTC.

This clonotype showed up many times. J is TRBJ2-5 and V is TRBV28; TRBD2 matches at 14 bases. V was pared by 5 bases and J by 3 bases, with 8 bases of the junction left unmatched. Germline CDR1 reads MDHEN; CDR2 reads SYDVKM. This CDR3 region has 17 residues. CDR3 protein: CASSPGTSGSREETQYF. CDR3 nucleotides: TGTGCCAGCAGTCCTGGGACTAGCGGGAGCAGGGAAGAGACCCAGTACTTC. Full variable domain (outside the CDR3, taken from reference TRBV28 and TRBJ2-5): DVKVTQSSRYLVKRTGEKVFLECVQDMDHENMFWYRQDPGLGLRLIYFSYDVKMKEKGDIPEGYSVSREKKERFSLILESASTNQTSMYLCASSPGTSGSREETQYFGPGTRLLVL.

This chain uses TRBV12-3 or TRBV12-4 with TRBJ1-5; D not resolved. V shed 6 bases and J shed 1 base, with 7 bases lying between them. The length of the CDR3 is 13 residues. This CDR3 is CASRGGSNQPQHF. Here the CDR3 DNA reads TGTGCCAGCAGGGGAGGGAGCAATCAGCCCCAGCATTTT.

This clonotype was detected many times. V usage is TRBV28 and J usage is TRBJ2-2; 8 bases are shared with TRBD1. CDR3 length: 15 residues. CDR1 is MDHEN and CDR2 is SYDVKM in the germline V gene. V lost 6 bases to trimming and J lost 2 bases; unmatched junction nucleotides: 5. The CDR3 sequence: CASRTGTGNTGELFF. The CDR3 DNA reads as TGTGCCAGCAGAACCGGGACAGGAAACACCGGGGAGCTGTTTTTT.